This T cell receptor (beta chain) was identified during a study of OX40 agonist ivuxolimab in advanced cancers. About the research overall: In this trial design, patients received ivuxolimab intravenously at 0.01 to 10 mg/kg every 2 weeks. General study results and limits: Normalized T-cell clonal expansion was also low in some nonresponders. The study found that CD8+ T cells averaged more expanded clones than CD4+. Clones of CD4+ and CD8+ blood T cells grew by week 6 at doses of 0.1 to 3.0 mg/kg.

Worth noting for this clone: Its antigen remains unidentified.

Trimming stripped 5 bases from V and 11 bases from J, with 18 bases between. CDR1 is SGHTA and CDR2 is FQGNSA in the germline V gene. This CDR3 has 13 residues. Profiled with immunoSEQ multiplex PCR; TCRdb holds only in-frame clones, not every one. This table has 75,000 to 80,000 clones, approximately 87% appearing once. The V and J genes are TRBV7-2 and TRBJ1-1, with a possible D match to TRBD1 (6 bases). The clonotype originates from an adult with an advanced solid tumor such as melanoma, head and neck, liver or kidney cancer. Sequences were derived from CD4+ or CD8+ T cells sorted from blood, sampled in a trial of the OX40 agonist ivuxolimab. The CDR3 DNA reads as TGTGCCAGCAGCCCTAGAGGGGGTTGGGACGCTTTCTTT. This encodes CASSPRGGWDAFF.